This TCR beta chain was observed in a study of cytomegalovirus exposure and HLA in healthy donors (dated by TCRdb to the late 2010s). General notes on the study: An earlier analysis of several hundred of the donors reported 250 to 300 Gb of sequence data and roughly 120 million unique TCR beta sequences obtained from about 179 million T cells. Every discovery cohort repertoire had been produced on one sequencing platform. Class I and class II HLA loci were covered by the typing at four-digit resolution. In a later genetic analysis, genome-wide SNP genotypes for about three fifths of the 666 donors were used, and that subset was treated as a discovery cohort. In an earlier analysis of 587 of the donors, high-throughput TCR beta sequencing was used to judge whether each TCR beta V gene segment behaved as functional or pseudogenic. The T cell repertoires of some 700 subjects were profiled by immunosequencing and related to cytomegalovirus serostatus. On average, roughly 250,000 unique TCR beta nucleotide sequences were sequenced per donor among about 400 genotyped donors of the cohort, with roughly 18% of those sequences being non-productive. A later analysis re-analyzed previously published TCR beta repertoires from 660 or so donors and added high-resolution HLA genotyping to study TCR occurrence patterns. Rather than using new phenotypic data, the later analysis identified candidate immune exposures from TCR beta sequences and from how often those sequences occurred across donors. Typing coverage differed by locus: A, B, C, DRB1 and DQB1 were typed in about 629-630 donors, DQA1 in roughly 500, DPA1 in approximately 610, and DPB1 in roughly 470. Donor age, sex, ethnicity and CMV serostatus were compiled together with the repertoire data. The genetic ancestry cluster associated with self-reported Caucasian donors included about four fifths of the approximately 430 genotyped donors. The study aimed to test whether cataloging public T cell receptors could reveal signatures of past pathogen exposure. Along with the 666-subject first cohort, a separate validation cohort of over a hundred different subjects was used. Several DR-DQ haplotypes were handled as single units for association and clustering because linkage in the cohort was strong. About 310 gigabases of sequencing data and 78 million or so unique TCR sequences were included in an early release covering about 700 HLA-typed donors. To predict cytomegalovirus infection status, the study combined high-throughput TCR immunosequencing, statistical association of individual TCRs with disease status, and machine learning.

The investigation overall reported the following: According to a later analysis, most CMV-associated TCR beta chains appeared to be HLA-restricted, and the HLA associations seemed to be driven largely by CMV exposure. The only immune exposure information available for the cohort was CMV serostatus. Broadly in line with IMGT annotations, most TCR beta V segments showed up in productive rearrangements about 87% or about 30% of the time in an earlier analysis of 450 to 600 of the donors. In a later genetic analysis, fewer N-insertions in productive TCRs were reported among donors in an Asian-associated ancestry cluster than the approximately 710-donor mean. The study gave a list of over 150 TCR beta chains associated with cytomegalovirus. In vitro tests confirmed that a few of the cytomegalovirus-associated TCR beta chains recognize cytomegalovirus antigens. At a false discovery rate of 0.05, a later analysis linked some 18,000 TCR beta sequences to specific HLA alleles. A further reported finding was that TCR beta sequences accurately predicted the HLA-A and HLA-B alleles for most subjects in the first cohort. Roughly uniform sequencing depth across donors was assumed in presence/absence analyses, although this assumption may not hold. An association between a missense DCLRE1C variant and V-gene and J-gene trimming of TCR beta chains was found in a later genetic analysis and replicated in an independent cohort. Across donors, most TCR sequences were observed very rarely, whereas some public TCRs were present in many individuals. According to a later analysis, TCR association rates differed among HLA loci, with DRB1 alleles showing the most associated TCRs and HLA-C alleles showing the fewest. A later analysis reported that several top co-occurrence clusters appeared linked to parvovirus B19, influenza, CMV and Epstein-Barr virus. Strong co-occurrence of HLA alleles, especially DR and DQ, made assigning TCR associations to individual alleles difficult. Because HLA typing was missing for some donors at each locus, association tests included only the typed subset. Correlated functional status among segregating V segments might reflect linkage disequilibrium, but an unknown experimental factor could not be ruled out. Because the 87-base-pair reads could not distinguish some IMGT-functional V segments, including TRBV6-2 and TRBV6-3, those segments were excluded. This cohort had only TCR beta chains sequenced, and the lack of alpha or paired-chain data limited which features could be detected. The classifier was reported to diagnose cytomegalovirus status with high specificity and sensitivity in both the original and validation cohorts. According to the authors, the approach could potentially be generalized to other disease states and immunological phenotypes. Because counts were too low, approximately 18 rarely observed V segments, including chromosome 9 orphons, were excluded from the earlier analysis of roughly 580 of the donors. In a later analysis, HLA-associated TCR beta chains showed more clonal expansion and lower generation probabilities than non-associated chains that were equally common. A group of highly shared sequence variants was considered likely to be a technical artifact of the sequencing pipeline.

The CDR3 starts with the cysteine, ends with the phenylalanine, and has 16 residues. CDR3 DNA is the only sequence kept; it has 48 bases, read in frame from the first base. V was cut back by 1 base and J by 3 bases, leaving a gap of 15 bases between them. Taken from the germline V gene, the CDR1 and CDR2 loops are MNHNS and SASEGT. On this clone itself: Its antigen is still unknown.

The cohort comprised fewer than 750 healthy bone marrow donors. All cohort members were sampled while nominally healthy, although unrecorded immune exposures were likely present. The donor was CMV seropositive and was included in the group of approximately 310 seropositive cohort members. Each donor provided a peripheral blood sample, and peripheral blood mononuclear cells were used for TCR beta sequencing. The Qiagen DNeasy Blood Extraction Kit was used to extract genomic DNA from the blood cell samples. Library generation was performed with the immunoSEQ multiplex PCR assay. For the multiplex PCR, a mixture combining 60 forward primers for TCR Vbeta segments and 13 reverse primers for TCR Jbeta segments was used. The CDR3 region of rearranged TCR beta genes was amplified from genomic DNA with a multiplex PCR assay. On the Illumina HiSeq System, the amplified TCR beta libraries were sequenced as 87-base-pair reads. The authors processed their data as follows. In a later analysis, tens of millions of unique TCR beta chains were counted across the 650 to 700 repertoires, and about 9.9 million of these chains were shared by at least two donors. Raw reads were error-corrected and collapsed into unique sequences with a nearest-neighbor algorithm that merged closely related sequences to remove PCR and sequencing errors. CDR3 sequences were aligned to IMGT reference sequences to assign V, D and J gene segments. For a sequence to be retained, a match of at least six nucleotides to both a V gene segment and a J gene segment was required. Rearrangements were classified as productive when the CDR3 lacked stop codons and remained in frame with V and J, and all other rearrangements were classified as non-productive. Following IMGT convention, CDR3 was defined as the stretch from the second conserved V-encoded cysteine up to the conserved J-encoded phenylalanine. The earlier analysis of 550 to 650 of the donors excluded any sequence lacking an unambiguous match to a single V gene segment. In an earlier analysis of 587 of the donors, V segments were called functional above 56.7% productive rearrangements and were called segregating when the between-donor standard deviation exceeded 5%. To diagnose cytomegalovirus status from the catalog of TCR beta chain sequences, a statistical classification framework was built. V and J gene assignment, in a later analysis, came from comparing TCR nucleotide sequences with IMGT/GENE-DB human TR gene sequences. Using the TCRdist pipeline, a later analysis assigned CDR3 sequences along with most-parsimonious VDJ recombination scenarios. A later analysis defined each TCR beta chain by its CDR3 amino acid sequence plus V-gene family, and excluded reads lacking a unique V-gene family. In a later analysis, a few hundred highly shared, low-generation-probability nucleotide sequences were removed to address suspected cross-contamination and a sequencing artifact. In a later analysis, a clonal expansion index was calculated for each public chain from normalized within-repertoire ranks of inferred template counts. In a later analysis, generation probabilities were computed with a VDJ recombination model fitted to out-of-frame rearrangements, and the resulting probabilities were checked against IGoR. A later analysis scored TCR-TCR, TCR-HLA and TCR-CMV co-occurrence with hypergeometric tests, applying a repertoire-size bias correction to TCR pairs. In a later analysis, false discovery rates were estimated by permuting HLA or CMV assignments 20 times. In a later analysis, co-occurring TCRs were grouped using DBSCAN, with TCRdist sequence similarity added in when clustering inside HLA-allele-positive subsets. For co-occurrence clustering, repertoires with fewer than 30,000 or more than 120,000 public chains were excluded, along with 4 to 6 repertoires with anomalous nucleotide sharing. Entries here come from immuneACCESS through TCRdb and include only in-frame sequences with V and J called. Some clones fail to appear in such tables; in the studies checked, an unresolved V gene covers under half of the shortfall, and the cause of the remainder is unknown. That table furnishes V, J and clone size, whereas the DNA furnished D and trimming. The sample's table lists a count of tens of thousands of clones. The ten largest clonotypes hold 5% of the sample.

Recombination joined TRBV6-1 with TRBJ1-1, with TRBD1 tentatively as D gene (5 bases match). This receptor was identified in a woman in her 40s in good health and CMV-seropositive. Sample: PBMCs. For the CDR3, the sequence is CASSEVGRGGYTEAFF. The sequence in DNA is TGTGCCAGCAGTGAAGTCGGGAGGGGCGGTTACACTGAAGCTTTCTTT.